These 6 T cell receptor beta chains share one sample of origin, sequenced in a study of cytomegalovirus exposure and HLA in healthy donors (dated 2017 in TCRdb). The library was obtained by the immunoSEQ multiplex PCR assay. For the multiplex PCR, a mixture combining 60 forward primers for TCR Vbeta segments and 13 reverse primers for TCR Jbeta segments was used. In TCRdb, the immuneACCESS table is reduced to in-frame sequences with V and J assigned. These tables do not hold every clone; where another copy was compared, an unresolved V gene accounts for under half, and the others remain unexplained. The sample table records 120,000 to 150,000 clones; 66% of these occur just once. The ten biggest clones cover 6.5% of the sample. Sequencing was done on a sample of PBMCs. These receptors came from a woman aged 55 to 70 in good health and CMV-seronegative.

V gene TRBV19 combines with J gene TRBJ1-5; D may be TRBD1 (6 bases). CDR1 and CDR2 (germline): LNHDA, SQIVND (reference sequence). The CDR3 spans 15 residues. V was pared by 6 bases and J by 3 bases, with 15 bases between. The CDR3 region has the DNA TGTGCCAGTAGGGACATTCGGGGGGCCAATCAGCCCCAGCATTTT. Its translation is CASRDIRGANQPQHF.

CDR3 region: CASSGGQTPNYGYTF. CDR3 in DNA: TGTGCCAGCAGCGGGGGACAGACTCCTAACTATGGCTACACCTTC. The gene calls are TRBV5-4 and TRBJ1-2; 7 bases map to TRBD1. The junction had 6 bases not matched to a gene; V was cut back by 4 bases and J by 0 bases. The CDR3 consists of 15 residues. Germline CDR1 is SGHNT and CDR2 is YYREEE (reference sequence).

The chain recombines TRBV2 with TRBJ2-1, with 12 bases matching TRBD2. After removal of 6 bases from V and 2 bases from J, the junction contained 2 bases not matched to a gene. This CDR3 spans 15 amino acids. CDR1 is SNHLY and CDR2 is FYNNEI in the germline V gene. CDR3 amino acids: CASRTSGGTYNEQFF. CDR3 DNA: TGTGCCAGCAGAACTAGCGGGGGGACCTACAATGAGCAGTTCTTC. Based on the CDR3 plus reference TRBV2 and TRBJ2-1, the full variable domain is EPEVTQTPSHQVTQMGQEVILRCVPISNHLYFYWYRQILGQKVEFLVSFYNNEISEKSEIFDDQFSVERPDGSNFTLKIRSTKLEDSAMYFCASRTSGGTYNEQFFGPGTRLTVL.

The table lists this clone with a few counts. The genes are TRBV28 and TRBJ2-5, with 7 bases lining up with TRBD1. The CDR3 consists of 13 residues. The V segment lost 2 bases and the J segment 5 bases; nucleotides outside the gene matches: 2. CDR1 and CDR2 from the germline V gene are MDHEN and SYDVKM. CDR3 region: CASSLTGEETQYF. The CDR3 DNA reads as TGTGCCAGCAGTTTAACAGGGGAGGAGACCCAGTACTTC.

This CDR3 is CASSLGPGASEQYF. The CDR3, as DNA: TGTGCCAGCAGCTTAGGGCCTGGGGCGAGCGAGCAGTACTTC. The rearrangement joins TRBV7-2 to TRBJ2-7, with D tentatively TRBD1 (5 bases). V dropped 1 base and J dropped 6 bases, with 13 bases sitting between them. The CDR3 consists of 14 residues. Germline assignment: CDR1 SGHTA and CDR2 FQGNSA.

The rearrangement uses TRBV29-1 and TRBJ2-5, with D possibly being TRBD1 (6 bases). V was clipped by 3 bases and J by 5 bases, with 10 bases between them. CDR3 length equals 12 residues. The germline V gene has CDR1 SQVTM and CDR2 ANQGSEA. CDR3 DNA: TGCAGCGTTGAGCCCCAGGGGGAGACCCAGTACTTC. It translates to CSVEPQGETQYF.